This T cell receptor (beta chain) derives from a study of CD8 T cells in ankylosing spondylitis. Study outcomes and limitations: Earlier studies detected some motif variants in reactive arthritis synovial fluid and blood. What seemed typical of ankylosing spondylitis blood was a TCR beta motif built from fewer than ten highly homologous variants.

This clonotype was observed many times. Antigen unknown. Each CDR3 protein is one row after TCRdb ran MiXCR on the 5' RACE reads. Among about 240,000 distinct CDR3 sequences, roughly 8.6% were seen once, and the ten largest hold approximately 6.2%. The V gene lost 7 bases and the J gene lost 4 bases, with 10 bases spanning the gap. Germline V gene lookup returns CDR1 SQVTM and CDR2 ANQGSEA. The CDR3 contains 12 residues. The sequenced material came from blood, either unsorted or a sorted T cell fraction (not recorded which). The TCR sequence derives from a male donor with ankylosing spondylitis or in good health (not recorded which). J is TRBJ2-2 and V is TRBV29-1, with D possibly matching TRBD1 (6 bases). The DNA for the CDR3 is TGCAGCGGCCGACAGGTCACCGGGGAGCTGTTTTTT. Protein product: CSGRQVTGELFF.